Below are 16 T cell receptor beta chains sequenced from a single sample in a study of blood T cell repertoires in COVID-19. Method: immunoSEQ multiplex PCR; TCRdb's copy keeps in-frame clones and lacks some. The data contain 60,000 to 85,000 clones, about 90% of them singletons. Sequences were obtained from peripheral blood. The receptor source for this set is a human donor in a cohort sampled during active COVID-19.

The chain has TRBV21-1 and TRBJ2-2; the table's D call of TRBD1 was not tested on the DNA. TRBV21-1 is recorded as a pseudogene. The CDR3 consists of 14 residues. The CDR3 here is CASSGDRGRRGAVF. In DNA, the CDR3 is TGTGCCAGCAGCGGGGACAGGGGGCGAAGAGGAGCTGTTTTT.

The CDR3 here is CASSLSDSYSYNEQFF. The CDR3, as DNA: TGTGCCAGCAGCTTATCGGACAGTTACTCCTACAATGAGCAGTTCTTC. V is TRBV7-2 and J is TRBJ2-1; weak D call: TRBD1 (6 bases). CDR3 length: 16 amino acids. V was clipped by 2 bases and J by 0 bases, with 11 bases between them. Germline V gene sequence: CDR1 SGHTA, CDR2 FQGNSA.

The CDR3 DNA reads TGTGCCAGCAGCCCGTCCTCGAACAGGGTAGATGGCTACACCTTC. Translation gives CASSPSSNRVDGYTF. V is TRBV13 and J is TRBJ1-2, with D maybe TRBD1 (6 bases). The CDR3 extends over 15 amino acids. Germline CDR1 reads PRHDT; CDR2 reads FYEKMQ (reference sequence). The V end was cut by 5 bases, the J end by 6 bases, with 19 bases between. Together with reference TRBV13 and TRBJ1-2, the CDR3 gives the full variable domain: AAGVIQSPRHLIKEKRETATLKCYPIPRHDTVYWYQQGPGQDPQFLISFYEKMQSDKGSIPDRFSAQQFSDYHSELNMSSLELGDSALYFCASSPSSNRVDGYTFGSGTRLTVV.

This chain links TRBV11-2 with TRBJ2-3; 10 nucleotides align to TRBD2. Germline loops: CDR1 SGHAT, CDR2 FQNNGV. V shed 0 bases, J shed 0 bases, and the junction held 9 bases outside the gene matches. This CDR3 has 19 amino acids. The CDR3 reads CASSLDWTSGKASTDTQYF. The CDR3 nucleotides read TGTGCCAGCAGCTTAGACTGGACTAGCGGCAAAGCTAGCACAGATACGCAGTATTTT.

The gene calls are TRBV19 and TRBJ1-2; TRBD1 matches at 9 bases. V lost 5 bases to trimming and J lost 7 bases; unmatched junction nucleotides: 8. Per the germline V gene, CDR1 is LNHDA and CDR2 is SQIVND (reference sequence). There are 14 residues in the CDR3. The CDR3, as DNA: TGTGCCAGTAGTTACTCGTTGGACAGGGGTGGCTACACCTTC. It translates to CASSYSLDRGGYTF. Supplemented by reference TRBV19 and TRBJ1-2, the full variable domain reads DGGITQSPKYLFRKEGQNVTLSCEQNLNHDAMYWYRQDPGQGLRLIYYSQIVNDFQKGDIAEGYSVSREKKESFPLTVTSAQKNPTAFYLCASSYSLDRGGYTFGSGTRLTVV.

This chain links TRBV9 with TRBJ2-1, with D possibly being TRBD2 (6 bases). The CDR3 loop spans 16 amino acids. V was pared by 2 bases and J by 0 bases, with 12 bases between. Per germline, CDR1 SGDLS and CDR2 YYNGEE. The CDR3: CASSVGGASSYNEQFF. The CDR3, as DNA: TGTGCCAGCAGCGTTGGCGGGGCGAGCTCCTACAATGAGCAGTTCTTC.

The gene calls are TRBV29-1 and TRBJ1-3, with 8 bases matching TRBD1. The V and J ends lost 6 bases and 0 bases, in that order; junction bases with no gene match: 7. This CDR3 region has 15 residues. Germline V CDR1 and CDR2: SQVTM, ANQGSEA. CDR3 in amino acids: CSVATGVDSGNTIYF. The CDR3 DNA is TGCAGCGTCGCGACAGGGGTGGACTCTGGAAACACCATATATTTT. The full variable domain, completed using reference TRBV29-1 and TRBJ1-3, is SAVISQKPSRDICQRGTSLTIQCQVDSQVTMMFWYRQQPGQSLTLIATANQGSEATYESGFVIDKFPISRPNLTFSTLTVSNMSPEDSSIYLCSVATGVDSGNTIYFGEGSWLTVV.

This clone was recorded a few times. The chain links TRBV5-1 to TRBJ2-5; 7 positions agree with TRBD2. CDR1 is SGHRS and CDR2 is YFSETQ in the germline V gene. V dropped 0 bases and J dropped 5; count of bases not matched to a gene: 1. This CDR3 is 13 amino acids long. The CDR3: CASSLAGGETQYF. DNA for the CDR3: TGCGCCAGCAGCTTGGCCGGGGGGGAGACCCAGTACTTC.

CDR3 sequence reads: CASRELAGGPTDTQYF. CDR3 coding DNA: TGTGCCAGCAGAGAACTGGCGGGGGGGCCTACAGATACGCAGTATTTT. The genes are TRBV6-6 and TRBJ2-3; 9 positions agree with TRBD2. V trimming: 6 bases; J trimming: 3 bases; junction bases outside the gene matches: 10. Germline CDR1 MNHNY, CDR2 SVGAGI (reference sequence). This CDR3 region has 16 residues.

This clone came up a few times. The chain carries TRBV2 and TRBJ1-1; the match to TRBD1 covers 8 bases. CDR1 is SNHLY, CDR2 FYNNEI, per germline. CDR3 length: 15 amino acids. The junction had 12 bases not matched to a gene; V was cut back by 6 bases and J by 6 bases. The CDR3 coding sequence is TGTGCCAGCAGACTCGACGACAGGGGAGGGGCTGAAGCTTTCTTT. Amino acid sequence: CASRLDDRGGAEAFF.

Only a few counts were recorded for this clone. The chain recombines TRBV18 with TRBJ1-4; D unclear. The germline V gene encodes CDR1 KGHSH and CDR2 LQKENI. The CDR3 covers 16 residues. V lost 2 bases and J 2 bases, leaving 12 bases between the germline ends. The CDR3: CASSPVDRGTNEKLFF. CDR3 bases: TGTGCCAGCTCACCAGTTGACCGGGGTACTAATGAAAAACTGTTTTTT. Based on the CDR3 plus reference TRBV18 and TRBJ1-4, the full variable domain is NAGVMQNPRHLVRRRGQEARLRCSPMKGHSHVYWYRQLPEEGLKFMVYLQKENIIDESGMPKERFSAEFPKEGPSILRIQQVVRGDSAAYFCASSPVDRGTNEKLFFGSGTQLSVL.

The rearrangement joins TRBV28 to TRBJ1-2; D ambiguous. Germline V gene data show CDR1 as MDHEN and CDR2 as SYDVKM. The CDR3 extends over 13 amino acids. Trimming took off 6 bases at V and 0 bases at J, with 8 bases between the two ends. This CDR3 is CASRQTANYGYTF. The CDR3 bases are TGTGCCAGCAGGCAAACAGCTAACTATGGCTACACCTTC.

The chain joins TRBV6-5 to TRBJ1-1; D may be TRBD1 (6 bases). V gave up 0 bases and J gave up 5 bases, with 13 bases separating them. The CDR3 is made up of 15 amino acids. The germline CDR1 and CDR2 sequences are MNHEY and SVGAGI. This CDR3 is CASSYSTQGTTEAFF. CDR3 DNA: TGTGCCAGCAGTTACTCTACACAGGGTACGACTGAAGCTTTCTTT.

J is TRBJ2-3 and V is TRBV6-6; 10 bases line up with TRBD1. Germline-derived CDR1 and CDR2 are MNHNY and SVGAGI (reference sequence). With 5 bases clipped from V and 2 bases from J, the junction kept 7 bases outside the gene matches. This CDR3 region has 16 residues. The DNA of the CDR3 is TGTGCCAGCAGTCGACAGGGGGCCTACCTCACAGATACGCAGTATTTT. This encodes CASSRQGAYLTDTQYF.

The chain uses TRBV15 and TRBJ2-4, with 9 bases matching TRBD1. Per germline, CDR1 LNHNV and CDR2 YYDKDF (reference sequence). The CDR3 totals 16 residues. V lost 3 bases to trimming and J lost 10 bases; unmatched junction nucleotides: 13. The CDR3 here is CATSSPQGDREWIQYF. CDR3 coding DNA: TGTGCCACCAGCAGTCCCCAGGGGGACAGGGAATGGATTCAGTACTTC.

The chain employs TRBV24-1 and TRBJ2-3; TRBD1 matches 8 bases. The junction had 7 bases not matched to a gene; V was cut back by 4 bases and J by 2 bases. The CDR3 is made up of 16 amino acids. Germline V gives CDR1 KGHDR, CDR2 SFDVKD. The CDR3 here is CATSDPGTGFTDTQYF. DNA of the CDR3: TGTGCCACCAGTGACCCCGGGACAGGCTTCACAGATACGCAGTATTTT.